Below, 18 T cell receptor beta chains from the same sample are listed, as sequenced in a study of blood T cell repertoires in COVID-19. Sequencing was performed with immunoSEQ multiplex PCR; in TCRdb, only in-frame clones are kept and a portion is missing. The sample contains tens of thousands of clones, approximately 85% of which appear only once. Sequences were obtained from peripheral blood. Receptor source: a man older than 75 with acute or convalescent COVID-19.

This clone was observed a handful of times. The CDR3 loop is CASSQSSQGNSPLHF. The CDR3 nucleotides are TGCGCCAGCAGTCAATCATCACAGGGGAACTCACCCCTCCACTTT. The chain recombines TRBV23-1 with TRBJ1-6; 7 bases line up with TRBD1. TRBV23-1 is annotated as an ORF whose role is uncertain. The CDR3 totals 15 residues. J lost 10 bases, V lost 0 bases, and 6 bases had no gene match.

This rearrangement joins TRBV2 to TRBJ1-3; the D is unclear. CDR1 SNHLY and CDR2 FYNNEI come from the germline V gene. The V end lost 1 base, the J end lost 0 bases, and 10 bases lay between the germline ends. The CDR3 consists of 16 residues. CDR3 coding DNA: TGTGCCAGCAGTGAAGTAGGTAGCGGCTCTGGAAACACCATATATTTT. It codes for CASSEVGSGSGNTIYF.

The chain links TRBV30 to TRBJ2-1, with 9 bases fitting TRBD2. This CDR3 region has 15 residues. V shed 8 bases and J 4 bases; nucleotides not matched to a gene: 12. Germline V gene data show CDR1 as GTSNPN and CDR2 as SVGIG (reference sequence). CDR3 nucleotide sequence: TGTGCCGGCCAGGAACCTAGCGGGAATTACAATGAGCAGTTCTTC. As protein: CAGQEPSGNYNEQFF.

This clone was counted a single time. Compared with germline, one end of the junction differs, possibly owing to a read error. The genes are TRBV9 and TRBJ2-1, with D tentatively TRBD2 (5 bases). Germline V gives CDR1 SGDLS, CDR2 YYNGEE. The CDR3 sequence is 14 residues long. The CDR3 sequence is CAGSGYQDYNEQFF. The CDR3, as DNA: TGTGCCGGCAGCGGCTATCAAGACTACAATGAGCAGTTCTTC.

The CDR3 DNA follows: TGCGCCAGCAGTGAGGCGACCGGCAGCGTCAATCAGCCCCAGCATTTT. Encoded protein: CASSEATGSVNQPQHF. The V gene is TRBV10-2, the J gene TRBJ1-5; D gene ambiguous. Looked up from germline, CDR1 is WSHSY and CDR2 is SAAADI. V lost 2 bases and J lost 3, with 14 bases in between. The CDR3 spans 16 residues.

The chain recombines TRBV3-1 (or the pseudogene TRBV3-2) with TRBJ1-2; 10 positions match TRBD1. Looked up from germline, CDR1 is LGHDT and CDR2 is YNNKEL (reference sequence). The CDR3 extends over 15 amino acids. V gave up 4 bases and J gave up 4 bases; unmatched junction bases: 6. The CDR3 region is CASSRGQGDVYGYTF. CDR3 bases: TGTGCCAGCAGCCGAGGACAGGGGGATGTCTATGGCTACACCTTC.

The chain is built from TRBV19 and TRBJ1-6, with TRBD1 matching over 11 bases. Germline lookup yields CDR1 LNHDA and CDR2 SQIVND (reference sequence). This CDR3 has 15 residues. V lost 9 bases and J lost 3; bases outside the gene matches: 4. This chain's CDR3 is CASQDRGLYNSPLHF. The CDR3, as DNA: TGTGCCAGCCAGGACAGGGGGCTCTATAATTCACCCCTCCACTTT. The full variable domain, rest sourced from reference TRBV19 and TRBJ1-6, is DGGITQSPKYLFRKEGQNVTLSCEQNLNHDAMYWYRQDPGQGLRLIYYSQIVNDFQKGDIAEGYSVSREKKESFPLTVTSAQKNPTAFYLCASQDRGLYNSPLHFGNGTRLTVT.

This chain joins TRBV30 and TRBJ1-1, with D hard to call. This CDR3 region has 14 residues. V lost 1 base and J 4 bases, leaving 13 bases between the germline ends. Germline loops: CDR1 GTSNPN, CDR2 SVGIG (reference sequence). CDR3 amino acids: CAWSEPGLVTEAFF. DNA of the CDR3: TGTGCCTGGAGTGAACCCGGTTTGGTCACTGAAGCTTTCTTT. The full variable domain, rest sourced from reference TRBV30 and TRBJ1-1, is SQTIHQWPATLVQPVGSPLSLECTVEGTSNPNLYWYRQAAGRGLQLLFYSVGIGQISSEVPQNLSASRPQDRQFILSSKKLLLSDSGFYLCAWSEPGLVTEAFFGQGTRLTVV.

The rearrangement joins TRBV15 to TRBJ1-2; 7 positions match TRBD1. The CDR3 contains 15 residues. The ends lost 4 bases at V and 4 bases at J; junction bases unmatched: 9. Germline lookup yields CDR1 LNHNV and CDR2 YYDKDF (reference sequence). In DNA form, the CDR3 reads TGTGCCACCAGCAACGACAGGGCCCTTTTCTATGGCTACACCTTC. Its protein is CATSNDRALFYGYTF.

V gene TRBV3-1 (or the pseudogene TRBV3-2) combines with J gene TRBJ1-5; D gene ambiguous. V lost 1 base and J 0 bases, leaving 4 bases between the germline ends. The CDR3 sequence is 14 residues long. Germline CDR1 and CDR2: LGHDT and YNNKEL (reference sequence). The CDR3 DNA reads TGTGCCAGCAGCCAAGGTCATAGCAATCAGCCCCAGCATTTT. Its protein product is CASSQGHSNQPQHF.

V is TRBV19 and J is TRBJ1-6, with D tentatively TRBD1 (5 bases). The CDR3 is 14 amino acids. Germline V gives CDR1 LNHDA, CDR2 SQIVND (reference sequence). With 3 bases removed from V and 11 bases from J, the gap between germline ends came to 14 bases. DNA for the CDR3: TGTGCCAGTAGTATCGGACATTCCAGGCCACCCCTCCACTTT. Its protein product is CASSIGHSRPPLHF.

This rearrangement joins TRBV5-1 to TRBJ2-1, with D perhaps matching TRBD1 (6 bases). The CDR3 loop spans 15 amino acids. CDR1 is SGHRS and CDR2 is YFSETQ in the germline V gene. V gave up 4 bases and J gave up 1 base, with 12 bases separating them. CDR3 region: CASSTPGASYNEQFF. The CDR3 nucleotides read TGCGCCAGCAGCACCCCAGGGGCTTCCTACAATGAGCAGTTCTTC.

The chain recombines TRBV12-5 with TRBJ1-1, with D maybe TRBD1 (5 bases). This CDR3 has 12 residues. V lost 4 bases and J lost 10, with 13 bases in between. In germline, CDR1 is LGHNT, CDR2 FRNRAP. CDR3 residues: CASGSDQTGAFF. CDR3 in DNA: TGTGCTAGTGGTTCGGACCAAACAGGAGCTTTCTTT.

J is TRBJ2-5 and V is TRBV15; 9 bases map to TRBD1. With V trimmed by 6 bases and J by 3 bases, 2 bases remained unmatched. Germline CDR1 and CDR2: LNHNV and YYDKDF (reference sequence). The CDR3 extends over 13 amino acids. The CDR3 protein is CATSRDREETQYF. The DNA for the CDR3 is TGTGCCACCAGTCGGGACAGGGAAGAGACCCAGTACTTC.

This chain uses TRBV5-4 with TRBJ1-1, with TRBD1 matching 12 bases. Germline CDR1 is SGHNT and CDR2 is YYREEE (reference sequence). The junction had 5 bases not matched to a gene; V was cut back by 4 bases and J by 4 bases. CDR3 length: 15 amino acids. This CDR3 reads CASSNRDRGLTEAFF. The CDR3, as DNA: TGTGCCAGCAGCAACCGGGACAGGGGGCTCACTGAAGCTTTCTTT. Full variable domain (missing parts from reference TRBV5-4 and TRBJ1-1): ETGVTQSPTHLIKTRGQQVTLRCSSQSGHNTVSWYQQALGQGPQFIFQYYREEENGRGNFPPRFSGLQFPNYSSELNVNALELDDSALYLCASSNRDRGLTEAFFGQGTRLTVV.

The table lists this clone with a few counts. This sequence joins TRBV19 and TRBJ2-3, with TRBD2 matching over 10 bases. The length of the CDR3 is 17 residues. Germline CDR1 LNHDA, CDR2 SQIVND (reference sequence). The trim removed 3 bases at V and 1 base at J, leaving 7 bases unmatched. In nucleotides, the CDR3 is TGTGCCAGTAGTATGGCTAGCGGGAGATGGGGCACAGATACGCAGTATTTT. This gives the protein CASSMASGRWGTDTQYF.

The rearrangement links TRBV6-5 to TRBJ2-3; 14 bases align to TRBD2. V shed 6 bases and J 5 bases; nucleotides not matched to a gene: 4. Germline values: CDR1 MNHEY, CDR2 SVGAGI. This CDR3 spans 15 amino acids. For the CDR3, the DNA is TGTGCCAGCAGGGGACTAGCGGGAGTCAGAGATACGCAGTATTTT. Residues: CASRGLAGVRDTQYF.

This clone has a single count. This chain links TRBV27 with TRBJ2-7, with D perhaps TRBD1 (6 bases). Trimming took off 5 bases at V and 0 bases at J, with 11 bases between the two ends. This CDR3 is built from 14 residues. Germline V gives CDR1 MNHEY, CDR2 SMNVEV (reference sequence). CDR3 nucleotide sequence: TGTGCCAGCAGTCCTACGACAGGCTCCTACGAGCAGTACTTC. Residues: CASSPTTGSYEQYF.